The rows below give T cell receptor beta chains drawn from one sample of a study of T cell responses to AZD1222 COVID-19 vaccine. The protocol was immunoSEQ multiplex PCR, while the TCRdb copy is restricted to in-frame clones and leaves out a portion. This sample has over 110,000 clones, with roughly 90% found just once. The sequenced sample was peripheral blood, obtained 28 days after the second AZD1222 dose. The receptors shown here come from an adult who received the AZD1222 COVID-19 vaccine. CDR3s include the opening cysteine and the closing phenylalanine or tryptophan. D genes are given only for firm matches. Expanded clones get a size class; other rows say once, few or many, or leave the size out.

size	V	J	D	DNA	CDR3
-	TRBV28	TRBJ2-7	-	TGTGCCAGCAGTTTAGGGGGTGCGAGCTCCTACGAGCAGTACTTC	CASSLGGASSYEQYF
few	TRBV30	TRBJ2-7	TRBD2	TGTGCCTGGAGGTGGGGGGGAGCCTACGAGCAGTACTTC	CAWRWGGAYEQYF
-	TRBV9	TRBJ1-3	-	TGTGCCAGCAGCGCAGGGGTGGGAAACACCATATATTTT	CASSAGVGNTIYF
-	TRBV28	TRBJ1-1	-	TGTGCCAGCATCTCCGCGAACACTGAAGCTTTCTTT	CASISANTEAFF
-	TRBV5-4	TRBJ1-1	-	TGTGCCAGCAGCTTTTACAGGGCAAGGAACACTGAAGCTTTCTTT	CASSFYRARNTEAFF
-	TRBV4-1	TRBJ1-2	-	TGCGCCAGCAGCCAAGTTCATGAGGGATTCGGTGGTGGCTACACCTTC	CASSQVHEGFGGGYTF
few	TRBV7-8	TRBJ2-7	TRBD1	TGTGCCAGCCGGGACAGGGCCACCTACGAGCAGTACTTC	CASRDRATYEQYF
-	TRBV6-5	TRBJ1-3	-	TGTGCCAGCAGTTACGGGGAGGCCTCTGGAAACACCATATATTTT	CASSYGEASGNTIYF
-	TRBV28	TRBJ1-6	-	TGTGCCAGCAGTTGGGGGGGAGGGGCGAATAATTCACCCCTCCACTTT	CASSWGGGANNSPLHF
once	TRBV2	TRBJ1-5	-	TGTGCCAGCAGTGGATGGGACGGCCATGGGCCCCAGCATTTT	CASSGWDGHGPQHF
-	TRBV14	TRBJ2-2	TRBD2	TGTGCCAGCAGCCAAGTCGCGGGAGGGGCCTTCGGGGAGCTGTTTTTT	CASSQVAGGAFGELFF
-	TRBV18	TRBJ1-1	-	TGTGCCAGCTCACCTGAGAGGTCTGAAGCTTTCTTT	CASSPERSEAFF
-	TRBV28	TRBJ1-3	-	TGTGCCAGCAGTTTACGCCGGGACGTCTACTCTGGAAACACCATATATTTT	CASSLRRDVYSGNTIYF
few	TRBV3-1/TRBV3-2	TRBJ2-2	-	TGTGCCAGCAGCCAAGTCCCCGGGGAGCTGTTTTTT	CASSQVPGELFF
-	TRBV27	TRBJ1-5	TRBD1	TGTGCCAGCAGTTTATTTGCGACAGGGAATCGGCCCCAGCATTTT	CASSLFATGNRPQHF
-	TRBV28	TRBJ2-7	TRBD1	TGTGCCAGCCGTGTTTGGACAGGGAGCTCCTACGAGCAGTACTTC	CASRVWTGSSYEQYF
-	TRBV18	TRBJ1-1	-	TGTGCCAGCTCACTGACGGACCAGAACACTGAAGCTTTCTTT	CASSLTDQNTEAFF
-	TRBV6-5	TRBJ1-5	-	TGTGCCAGCAGTTACCCTGGACAGTTTAATCAGCCCCAGCATTTT	CASSYPGQFNQPQHF
-	TRBV9	TRBJ1-6	-	TGTGCCAGCAGCGCCTCCCAGGGGACCTCACCCCTCCACTTT	CASSASQGTSPLHF
few	TRBV6-5	TRBJ2-7	-	TGTGCCAGCAGTTACTCAGCGGGCTACGAGCAGTACTTC	CASSYSAGYEQYF
-	TRBV9	TRBJ1-1	-	TGTGCCAGCAGTGAGGTCGAGGTCGGGGGTGCAGGGGAGTCTGAAGCTTTCTTT	CASSEVEVGGAGESEAFF
-	TRBV5-6	TRBJ2-2	-	TGTGCCAGCAGCTTACAGGGAAAGAACACCGGGGAGCTGTTTTTT	CASSLQGKNTGELFF
-	TRBV10-3	TRBJ1-1	-	TGTGCCATCAGTGAGTTGGGGCAGGTCAACACTGAAGCTTTCTTT	CAISELGQVNTEAFF
-	TRBV20-1	TRBJ2-1	-	TGCAGTGCTACCCGTGAGGAGCAGTTCTTC	CSATREEQFF
-	TRBV7-3	TRBJ1-1	-	TGTGCCAGCAGCTCTGAAACAAACACTGAAGCTTTCTTT	CASSSETNTEAFF